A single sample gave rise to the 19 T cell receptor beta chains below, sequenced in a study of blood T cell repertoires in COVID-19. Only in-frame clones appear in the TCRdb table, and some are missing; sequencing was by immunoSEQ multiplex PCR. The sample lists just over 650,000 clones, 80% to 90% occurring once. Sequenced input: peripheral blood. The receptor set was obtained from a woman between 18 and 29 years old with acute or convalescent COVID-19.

Written as DNA, the CDR3 is TGTGCCAGTAGTGTGACAGGGGAAGGAAACACTGAAGCTTTCTTT. Protein sequence: CASSVTGEGNTEAFF. The gene calls are TRBV19 and TRBJ1-1; TRBD1 agrees at 8 bases. CDR1 and CDR2 from the germline V gene are LNHDA and SQIVND (reference sequence). J lost 2 bases, V lost 5 bases, and 7 bases had no gene match. The CDR3 contains 15 residues.

This chain's CDR3 is CASSFRQGASYEQYF. The CDR3 DNA sequence: TGTGCCAGCAGTTTCCGACAGGGGGCTTCCTACGAGCAGTACTTC. The chain recombines TRBV7-2 with TRBJ2-7, with 10 bases identical to TRBD1. J lost 1 base, V lost 6 bases, and 6 bases had no gene match. This CDR3 comprises 15 residues. The germline gives CDR1 SGHTA, CDR2 FQGNSA.

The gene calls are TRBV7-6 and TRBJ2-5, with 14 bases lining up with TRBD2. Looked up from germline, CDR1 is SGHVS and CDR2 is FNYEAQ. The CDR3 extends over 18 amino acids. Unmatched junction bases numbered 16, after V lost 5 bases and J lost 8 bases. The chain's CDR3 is CASSPTGTSGGTLETQYF. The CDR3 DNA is TGTGCCAGCAGCCCCACCGGGACTAGCGGGGGCACTCTGGAAACCCAGTACTTC.

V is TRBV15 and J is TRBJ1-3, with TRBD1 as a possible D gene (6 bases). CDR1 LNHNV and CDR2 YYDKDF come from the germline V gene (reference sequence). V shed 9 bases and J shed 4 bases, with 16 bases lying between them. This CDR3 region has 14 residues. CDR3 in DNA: TGTGCCACAATAGGGGGGGGATCCGGAAACACCATATATTTT. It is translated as CATIGGGSGNTIYF.

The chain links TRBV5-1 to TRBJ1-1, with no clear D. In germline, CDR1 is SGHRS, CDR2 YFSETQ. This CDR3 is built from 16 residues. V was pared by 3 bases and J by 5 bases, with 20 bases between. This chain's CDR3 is CASSSALGSSITEAFF. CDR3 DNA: TGCGCCAGCAGCTCCGCCCTGGGGAGTAGTATAACTGAAGCTTTCTTT.

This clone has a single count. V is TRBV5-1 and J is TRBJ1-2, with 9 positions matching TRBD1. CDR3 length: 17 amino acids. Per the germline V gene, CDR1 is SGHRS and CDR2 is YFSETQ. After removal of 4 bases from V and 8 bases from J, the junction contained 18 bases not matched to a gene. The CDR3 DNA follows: TGCGCCAGCAGCGTACAGGGGGCGGGTGCCCCAGGTAAAGGCTACACCTTC. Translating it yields CASSVQGAGAPGKGYTF. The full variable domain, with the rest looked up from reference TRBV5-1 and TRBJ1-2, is KAGVTQTPRYLIKTRGQQVTLSCSPISGHRSVSWYQQTPGQGLQFLFEYFSETQRNKGNFPGRFSGRQFSNSRSEMNVSTLELGDSALYLCASSVQGAGAPGKGYTFGSGTRLTVV.

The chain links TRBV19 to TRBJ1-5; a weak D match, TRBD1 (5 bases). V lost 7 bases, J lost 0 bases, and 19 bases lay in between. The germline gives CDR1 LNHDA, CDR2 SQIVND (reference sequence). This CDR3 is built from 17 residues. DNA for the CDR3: TGTGCCAGTACTAAACAGGAGACCTTTCCTAGCAATCAGCCCCAGCATTTT. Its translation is CASTKQETFPSNQPQHF.

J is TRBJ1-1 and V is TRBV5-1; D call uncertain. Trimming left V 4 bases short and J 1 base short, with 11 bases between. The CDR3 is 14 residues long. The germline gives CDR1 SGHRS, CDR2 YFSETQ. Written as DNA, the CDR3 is TGCGCCAGCAGCCCCTGGGGAGAGAACACTGAAGCTTTCTTT. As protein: CASSPWGENTEAFF. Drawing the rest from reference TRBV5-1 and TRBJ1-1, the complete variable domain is KAGVTQTPRYLIKTRGQQVTLSCSPISGHRSVSWYQQTPGQGLQFLFEYFSETQRNKGNFPGRFSGRQFSNSRSEMNVSTLELGDSALYLCASSPWGENTEAFFGQGTRLTVV.

The CDR3 DNA sequence: TGTGCCAGCAGCCCCTCGGGGGATCACAATTCACCCCTCCACTTT. It codes for CASSPSGDHNSPLHF. The V gene is TRBV5-4, the J gene TRBJ1-6, with a possible D match to TRBD1 (5 bases). This CDR3 contains 15 residues. Between the trimmed V and J ends, which lost 4 bases and 7 bases, there was a span of 15 bases. Germline V lookup: CDR1 SGHNT, CDR2 YYREEE (reference sequence).

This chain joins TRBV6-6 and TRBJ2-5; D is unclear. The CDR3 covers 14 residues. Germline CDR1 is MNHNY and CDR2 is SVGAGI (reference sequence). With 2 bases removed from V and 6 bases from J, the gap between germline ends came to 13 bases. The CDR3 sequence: CASSYSQPGQTQYF. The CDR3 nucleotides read TGTGCCAGCAGTTACAGTCAACCTGGGCAGACCCAGTACTTC.

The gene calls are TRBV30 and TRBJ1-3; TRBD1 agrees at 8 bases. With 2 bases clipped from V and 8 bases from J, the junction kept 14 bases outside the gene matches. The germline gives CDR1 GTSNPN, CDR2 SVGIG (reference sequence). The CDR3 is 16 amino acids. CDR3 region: CAWSSWTGRVGDTIYF. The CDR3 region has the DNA TGTGCCTGGAGTTCCTGGACAGGGAGGGTAGGAGACACCATATATTTT.

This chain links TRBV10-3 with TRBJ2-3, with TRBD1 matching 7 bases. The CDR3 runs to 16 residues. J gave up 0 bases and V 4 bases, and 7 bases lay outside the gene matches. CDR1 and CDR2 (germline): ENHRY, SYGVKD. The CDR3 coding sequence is TGTGCCATCAGTGCCAGACAGGGCCCTAGCACAGATACGCAGTATTTT. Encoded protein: CAISARQGPSTDTQYF.

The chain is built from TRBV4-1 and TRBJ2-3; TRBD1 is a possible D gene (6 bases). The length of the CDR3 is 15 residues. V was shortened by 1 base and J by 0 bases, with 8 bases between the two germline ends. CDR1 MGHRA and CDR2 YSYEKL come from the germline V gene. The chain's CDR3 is CASSQAGQSTDTQYF. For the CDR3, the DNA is TGCGCCAGCAGCCAAGCGGGACAAAGCACAGATACGCAGTATTTT.

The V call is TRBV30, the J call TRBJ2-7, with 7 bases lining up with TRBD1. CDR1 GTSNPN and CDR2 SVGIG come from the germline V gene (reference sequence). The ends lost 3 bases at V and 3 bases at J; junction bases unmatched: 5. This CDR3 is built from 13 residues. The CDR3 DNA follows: TGTGCCTGGAGCCAGGGGGTGGACTACGAGCAGTACTTC. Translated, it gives CAWSQGVDYEQYF.

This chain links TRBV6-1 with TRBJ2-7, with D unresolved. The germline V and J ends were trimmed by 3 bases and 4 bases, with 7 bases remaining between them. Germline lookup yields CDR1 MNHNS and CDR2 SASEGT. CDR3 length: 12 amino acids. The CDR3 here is CASSDGWYEQYF. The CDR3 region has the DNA TGTGCCAGCAGTGACGGGTGGTACGAGCAGTACTTC.

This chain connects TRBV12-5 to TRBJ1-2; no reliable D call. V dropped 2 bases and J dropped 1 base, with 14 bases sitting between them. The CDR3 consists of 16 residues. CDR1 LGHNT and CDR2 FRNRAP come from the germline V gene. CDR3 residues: CASGLISGGLNYGYTF. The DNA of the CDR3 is TGTGCTAGTGGTTTGATTTCAGGCGGGCTTAACTATGGCTACACCTTC. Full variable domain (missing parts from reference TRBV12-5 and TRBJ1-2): DARVTQTPRHKVTEMGQEVTMRCQPILGHNTVFWYRQTMMQGLELLAYFRNRAPLDDSGMPKDRFSAEMPDATLATLKIQPSEPRDSAVYFCASGLISGGLNYGYTFGSGTRLTVV.

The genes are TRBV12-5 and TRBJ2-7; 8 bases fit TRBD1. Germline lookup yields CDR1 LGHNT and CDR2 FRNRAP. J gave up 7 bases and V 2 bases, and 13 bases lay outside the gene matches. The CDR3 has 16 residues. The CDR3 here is CASGLRTGTVGGEQYF. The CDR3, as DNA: TGTGCTAGTGGTTTGCGGACAGGGACGGTGGGTGGGGAGCAGTACTTC.

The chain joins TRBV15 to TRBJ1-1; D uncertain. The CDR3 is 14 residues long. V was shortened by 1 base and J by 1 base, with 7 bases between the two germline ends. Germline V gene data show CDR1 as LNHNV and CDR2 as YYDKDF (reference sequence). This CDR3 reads CATSRASGNTEAFF. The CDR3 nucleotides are TGTGCCACCAGCAGAGCGTCAGGGAACACTGAAGCTTTCTTT.

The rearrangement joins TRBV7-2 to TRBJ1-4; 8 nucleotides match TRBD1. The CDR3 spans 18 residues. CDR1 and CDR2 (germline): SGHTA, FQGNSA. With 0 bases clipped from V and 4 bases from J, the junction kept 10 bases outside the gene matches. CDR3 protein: CASSLAMGQVFLNEKLFF. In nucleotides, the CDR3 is TGTGCCAGCAGCTTAGCAATGGGACAGGTGTTCCTTAATGAAAAACTGTTTTTT.